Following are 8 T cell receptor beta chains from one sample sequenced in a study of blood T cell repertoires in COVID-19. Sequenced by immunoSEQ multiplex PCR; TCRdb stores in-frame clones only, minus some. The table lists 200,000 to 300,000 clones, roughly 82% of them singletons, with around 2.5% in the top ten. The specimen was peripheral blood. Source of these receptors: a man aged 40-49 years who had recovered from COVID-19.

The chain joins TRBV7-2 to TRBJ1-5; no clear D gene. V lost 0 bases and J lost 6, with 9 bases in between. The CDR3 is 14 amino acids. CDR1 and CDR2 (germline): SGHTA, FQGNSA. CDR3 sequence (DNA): TGTGCCAGCAGCTTAGCCCCTTCGGTTCAGCCCCAGCATTTT. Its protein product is CASSLAPSVQPQHF. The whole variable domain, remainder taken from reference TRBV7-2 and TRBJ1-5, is GAGVSQSPSNKVTEKGKDVELRCDPISGHTALYWYRQSLGQGLEFLIYFQGNSAPDKSGLPSDRFSAERTGGSVSTLTIQRTQQEDSAVYLCASSLAPSVQPQHFGDGTRLSIL.

This CDR3 reads CASSLGSSGGAYEQYF. Written as DNA, the CDR3 is TGTGCCAGCAGCTTAGGCTCTAGCGGGGGGGCCTACGAGCAGTACTTC. V is TRBV7-2 and J is TRBJ2-7; 12 bases are shared with TRBD2. With 1 base clipped from V and 2 bases from J, the junction kept 3 bases outside the gene matches. CDR1 and CDR2 from the germline V gene are SGHTA and FQGNSA. The CDR3 is made up of 16 amino acids.

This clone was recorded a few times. The CDR3 spells CASSDRETNYGYTF. CDR3 bases: TGTGCCAGCAGCGACAGGGAAACTAACTATGGCTACACCTTC. This chain connects TRBV11-2 to TRBJ1-2; TRBD1 matches at 7 bases. Germline V gene lookup returns CDR1 SGHAT and CDR2 FQNNGV. Trimming cost V 5 bases and J 0 bases; bases outside gene matches: 3. This CDR3 spans 14 amino acids.

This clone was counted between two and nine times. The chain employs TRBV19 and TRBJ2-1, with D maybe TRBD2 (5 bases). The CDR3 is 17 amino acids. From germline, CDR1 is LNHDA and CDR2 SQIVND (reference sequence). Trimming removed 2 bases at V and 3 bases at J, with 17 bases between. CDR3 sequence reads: CASSIPLVSRRYNEQFF. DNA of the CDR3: TGTGCCAGTAGTATACCACTAGTCAGTCGCCGCTACAATGAGCAGTTCTTC.

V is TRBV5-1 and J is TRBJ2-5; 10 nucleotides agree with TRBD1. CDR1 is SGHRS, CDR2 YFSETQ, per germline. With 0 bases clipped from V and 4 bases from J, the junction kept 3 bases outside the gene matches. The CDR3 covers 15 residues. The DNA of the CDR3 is TGCGCCAGCAGCTTGGAAGGACAGGGGGTAGAGACCCAGTACTTC. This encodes CASSLEGQGVETQYF.

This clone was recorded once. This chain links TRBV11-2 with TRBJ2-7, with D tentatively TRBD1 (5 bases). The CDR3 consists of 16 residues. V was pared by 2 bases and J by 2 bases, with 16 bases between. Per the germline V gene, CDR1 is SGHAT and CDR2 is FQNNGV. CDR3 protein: CASSLLTDKPPYEQYF. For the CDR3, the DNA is TGTGCCAGCAGCTTACTGACGGACAAGCCCCCCTACGAGCAGTACTTC.

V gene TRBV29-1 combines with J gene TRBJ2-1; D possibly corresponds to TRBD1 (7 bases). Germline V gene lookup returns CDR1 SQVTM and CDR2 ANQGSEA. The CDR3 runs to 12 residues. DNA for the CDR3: TGCAGTGGAGGGGGCGGGGCTAATGAGCAGTTCTTC. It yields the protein CSGGGGANEQFF.

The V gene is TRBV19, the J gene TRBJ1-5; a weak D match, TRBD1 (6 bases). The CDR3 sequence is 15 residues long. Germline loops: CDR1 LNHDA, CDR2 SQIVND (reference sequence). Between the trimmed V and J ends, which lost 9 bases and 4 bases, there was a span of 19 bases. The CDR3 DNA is TGTGCCAGCAAACAGGGTAATTTACAAAATCAGCCCCAGCATTTT. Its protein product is CASKQGNLQNQPQHF.